This TCR beta chain is from a study of beta chain features in type 1 diabetes. Expressed TCRB transcripts were sequenced after all isolated RNA was converted to cDNA. The protocol was immunoSEQ multiplex PCR, while the TCRdb copy is restricted to in-frame clones and leaves out a portion. Of roughly 140,000 clones in the sample, roughly 10% were seen once. From germline, CDR1 is MNHEY and CDR2 SMNVEV (reference sequence). This CDR3 spans 13 amino acids. The V end was cut by 3 bases, the J end by 7 bases, with 12 bases between. This clone turned up a few times. About 120 mL of blood, on average, came from one heparinised draw per donor.

Sequenced sample: central memory CD4+ T cells from blood. The V and J genes are TRBV27 and TRBJ1-2; D gene unclear. This clonotype was sampled from a man aged 18-30 years in good health. The CDR3 bases are TGTGCCAGCAGTTTTAGAGGGCTGGGTGGCTACACCTTC. Translated: CASSFRGLGGYTF.